Here is one TCR beta chain with its context. Its recognized antigen is unknown. No quality values exist for individual bases; no much larger clone is one base distant. Uninvolved adjacent lung was sampled at least 2 cm away from the tumor margin, and two independent pathologists confirmed that the tissue had no atypia. At diagnosis, peripheral blood, uninvolved tumor-adjacent lung and tumor were collected and were preserved as a mix of fresh-frozen and FFPE material. The data stem from a study of T cells in localized non-small cell lung cancer (dated by TCRdb to 2018 to 2020). Concerning the study at large: T cell repertoires of about 230 early-stage NSCLC patients were analyzed, with tumors being compared against uninvolved tumor-adjacent lungs. The cohort consisted of about 240 treatment-naive NSCLC patients whose localized lung tumors had been resected. A mean age of 66.3 years was recorded for the NSCLC patients, of whom some 130 were male and more than 95 were female. Points the paper makes about the study in general: A median of roughly 58 of the top 100 tumor clones were detected in paired uninvolved adjacent lung, and around 30 of these tumor clones were also found among the top 100 clones of the paired uninvolved adjacent lung. Uninvolved tumor-adjacent lung showed the highest T cell clonality, higher than tumor, which suggests more focused antigenic responses in the uninvolved tumor-adjacent lung. Because multi-region tumor sequencing was not done, intratumor heterogeneity could not be ruled out. Because the study design was exploratory, TCR variables were selected using unadjusted p-values without false-discovery rate correction. Longer overall survival was associated with higher T cell density in blood, whereas shorter survival was associated with higher clonality in adjacent lung.

Counted from cysteine to phenylalanine, this CDR3 has 16 amino acids. Only the CDR3 part of the read is kept: 48 bases, read in frame from the first base. The germline V gene encodes CDR1 MDHEN and CDR2 SYDVKM. V ends up 5 bases short and J 4 bases short, with an unmatched junction base count of 9. The immunoSEQ Assay was used to sequence TCR beta CDR3 regions from DNA. Processing in the source paper ran as follows. To compute T cell density, TCR beta template counts were normalized to usable DNA, which was estimated by amplifying housekeeping genes. Richness was estimated using the preseqR package, with extrapolation to 400,000 templates for PBMC samples and to 120,000 templates for tissue samples. Clonality was defined as one minus Pielou's evenness. Tissue-enriched TCRs were identified through differential abundance testing performed on productive amino-acid clonotypes, with a minimum total count of 5 and an alpha of 0.1. Repertoire overlap between compartments was quantified with the Jaccard Index and Morisita Overlap Index. TCR beta CDR3s were clustered by GLIPH together with public tetramer-defined viral CDR3s, and at least three viral sequences plus V-gene enrichment were required for viral motifs. Sourced from immuneACCESS, this table was stored by TCRdb with only in-frame sequences that have V and J called. A share of the clones is absent; for the studies checked, an unresolved V gene accounts for under half, and the remainder has no known explanation. That table is the source of V, J and clone size, and D and trimming were worked out from the DNA. In all, the sample holds around 1,200 clones, and roughly 21% of those were seen once. The top ten clonotypes cover approximately 15% of the sample.

Sample: normal lung tissue next to the tumor, taken before any cancer treatment. This receptor was taken from a female donor older than 55 with stage I squamous cell lung carcinoma. The rearranged segments are TRBV28 and TRBJ2-7, with 12 central nucleotides matching TRBD1. The CDR3 loop reads CASSPFGTGGKYEQYF. The sequenced DNA is TGTGCCAGCAGTCCGTTCGGGACAGGGGGCAAGTACGAGCAGTACTTC.